One sample yielded the 26 T cell receptor beta chains listed below, sequenced in a study of blood T cell repertoires in COVID-19. Clones were read by immunoSEQ multiplex PCR, and TCRdb kept only the in-frame ones, dropping some. The data show around 430,000 clones, with about nine tenths seen just once and roughly 12% held by the top ten. Sequences were obtained from peripheral blood. The receptor source for this set is a woman aged 50 to 60 with COVID-19, enrolled during active disease.

The rearrangement joins TRBV7-9 to TRBJ2-2; TRBD1 aligns across 8 bases. Germline values: CDR1 SEHNR, CDR2 FQNEAQ (reference sequence). V shed 10 bases and J 7 bases; nucleotides not matched to a gene: 11. The length of the CDR3 is 14 residues. The DNA of the CDR3 is TGTGCCACCCCCGGACAGGGTGACATCGGGGAGCTGTTTTTT. Translation gives CATPGQGDIGELFF.

The V gene is TRBV9, the J gene TRBJ2-6, with D maybe TRBD1 (6 bases). This CDR3 spans 18 amino acids. The V gene lost 6 bases and the J gene lost 2 bases, with 21 bases spanning the gap. CDR1 SGDLS and CDR2 YYNGEE come from the germline V gene. CDR3: CASTSVARGTAGANVLTF. The CDR3 nucleotides are TGTGCCAGCACCAGCGTGGCCAGGGGAACTGCTGGGGCCAACGTCCTGACTTTC.

The chain couples TRBV4-1 to TRBJ2-7; tentative D call: TRBD1 (5 bases). From germline, CDR1 is MGHRA and CDR2 YSYEKL. The CDR3 has 16 residues. The V and J ends lost 4 bases and 0 bases respectively, with 16 bases between them. The CDR3 spells CASSPPGALSSYEQYF. CDR3 nucleotides: TGCGCCAGCAGCCCCCCTGGGGCCTTAAGCTCCTACGAGCAGTACTTC.

CDR3 loop: CASSLVSFYEQYF. Here the CDR3 DNA reads TGTGCCAGCAGCTTAGTTTCCTTCTACGAGCAGTACTTC. V usage is TRBV11-2 and J usage is TRBJ2-7; D ambiguous. The CDR3 runs to 13 residues. V was clipped by 1 base and J by 3 bases, with 7 bases between them. Germline V CDR1 and CDR2: SGHAT, FQNNGV.

V gene TRBV29-1 combines with J gene TRBJ2-3; perhaps TRBD2 as D (5 bases). Deletions cut 0 bases from V and 2 bases from J, with 9 bases between. Germline V CDR1 and CDR2: SQVTM, ANQGSEA. This CDR3 contains 14 residues. CDR3 DNA: TGCAGCGTTGAAGAAGAGGGATTCACAGATACGCAGTATTTT. This codes for CSVEEEGFTDTQYF.

The rearrangement uses TRBV5-4 and TRBJ1-2; the D gene is possibly TRBD1 (5 bases). Between the trimmed V and J ends, which lost 1 base and 3 bases, there was a span of 10 bases. Looked up from germline, CDR1 is SGHNT and CDR2 is YYREEE (reference sequence). This CDR3 spans 14 amino acids. CDR3 nucleotides: TGTGCCAGCAGCTTGTCGGGGGGAGACTATGGCTACACCTTC. Encoded protein: CASSLSGGDYGYTF.

This CDR3 reads CASSPGTPEQFF. CDR3 DNA: TGTGCCAGCAGCCCTGGGACACCCGAGCAGTTCTTC. The chain has TRBV9 and TRBJ2-1; TRBD1 might be the D (6 bases). The ends were cut back, 4 bases at V and 10 bases at J, with 12 bases in the middle. The germline CDR1 and CDR2 sequences are SGDLS and YYNGEE. The CDR3 contains 12 residues.

V and J are TRBV27 and TRBJ2-7, with 7 positions matching TRBD1. Trimming cost V 6 bases and J 2 bases; bases outside gene matches: 4. The CDR3 is made up of 13 amino acids. Germline values: CDR1 MNHEY, CDR2 SMNVEV (reference sequence). Here the CDR3 DNA reads TGTGCCAGCAGGACTGGGACAGCCTACGAGCAGTACTTC. Protein product: CASRTGTAYEQYF.

V gene TRBV25-1 combines with J gene TRBJ1-2; 7 nucleotides line up with TRBD1. V dropped 6 bases and J dropped 4; count of bases not matched to a gene: 5. The germline gives CDR1 MGHDK, CDR2 SYGVNS. This CDR3 region has 13 residues. CDR3 loop: CASSRGTVYGYTF. CDR3 bases: TGTGCCAGCAGCCGAGGGACAGTCTATGGCTACACCTTC.

This chain joins TRBV25-1 and TRBJ1-4, with no clear D. V lost 3 bases and J lost 4, with 12 bases in between. CDR1 MGHDK and CDR2 SYGVNS come from the germline V gene. The CDR3 is 15 residues long. CDR3: CASSELTGFNEKLFF. In DNA form, the CDR3 reads TGTGCCAGCAGTGAGTTGACGGGGTTTAATGAAAAACTGTTTTTT. Using reference TRBV25-1 and TRBJ1-4 for the parts outside the CDR3, the full variable domain is EADIYQTPRYLVIGTGKKITLECSQTMGHDKMYWYQQDPGMELHLIHYSYGVNSTEKGDLSSESTVSRIRTEHFPLTLESARPSHTSQYLCASSELTGFNEKLFFGSGTQLSVL.

This chain uses TRBV9 with TRBJ2-1, with a tentative D call TRBD2 (7 bases). Germline V CDR1 and CDR2: SGDLS, YYNGEE. The V end was cut by 4 bases, the J end by 4 bases, with 18 bases between. The CDR3 consists of 16 residues. The CDR3 DNA reads TGTGCCAGCAGCCCTTGGGGGGCGGGGGTGTACAATGAGCAGTTCTTC. Amino acid sequence: CASSPWGAGVYNEQFF.

The chain joins TRBV6-5 to TRBJ1-2, with 10 bases matching TRBD1. Germline lookup yields CDR1 MNHEY and CDR2 SVGAGI. The CDR3 contains 15 residues. Trimming at V came to 6 bases and at J to 4 bases, leaving 8 bases not matched to a gene. CDR3 nucleotides: TGTGCCAGCAGGGTCGACAGGGGGCGTACCTATGGCTACACCTTC. Translation gives CASRVDRGRTYGYTF.

Only one count was recorded for this clone. The genes are TRBV2 and TRBJ2-3; 9 nucleotides match TRBD1. Looked up from germline, CDR1 is SNHLY and CDR2 is FYNNEI. The junction had 8 bases not matched to a gene; V was cut back by 6 bases and J by 7 bases. The length of the CDR3 is 14 residues. DNA for the CDR3: TGTGCCAGCAGGGCTAGGACAGGGGAAAATACGCAGTATTTT. As protein: CASRARTGENTQYF.

The rearrangement uses TRBV10-1 and TRBJ1-1, with 8 bases fitting TRBD1. The ends lost 2 bases at V and 6 bases at J; junction bases unmatched: 2. This CDR3 has 13 residues. Germline V CDR1 and CDR2: WNHNN, SYGVQD (reference sequence). The CDR3 spells CASSEGQGPEAFF. CDR3 DNA: TGCGCCAGCAGTGAGGGACAGGGACCTGAAGCTTTCTTT.

This chain uses TRBV7-9 with TRBJ2-6, with 8 positions matching TRBD2. This CDR3 is 15 amino acids long. V lost 5 bases and J lost 4; bases outside the gene matches: 4. Per germline, CDR1 SEHNR and CDR2 FQNEAQ (reference sequence). The CDR3 spells CASSASGLGANVLTF. The CDR3 region has the DNA TGTGCCAGCAGCGCTAGCGGGTTAGGGGCCAACGTCCTGACTTTC.

The chain couples TRBV11-1 to TRBJ2-6; tentatively, D is TRBD1 (5 bases). From germline, CDR1 is SGHAT and CDR2 FQDESV (reference sequence). Trimming stripped 5 bases from V and 0 bases from J, with 8 bases between. This CDR3 contains 15 residues. The CDR3 protein is CASSLDSSGANVLTF. DNA of the CDR3: TGTGCCAGCAGCCTTGACAGCTCTGGGGCCAACGTCCTGACTTTC.

The chain has TRBV7-3 and TRBJ2-3; 8 bases match TRBD2. The V gene end was trimmed by 5 bases and the J gene end by 6 bases; junction bases not matched to a gene: 19. This CDR3 contains 18 residues. Germline assignment: CDR1 SGHTA and CDR2 FQGTGA. The CDR3 spells CASSQRRGVAGWDDTQYF. DNA of the CDR3: TGTGCCAGCAGCCAACGACGCGGGGTAGCGGGGTGGGACGATACGCAGTATTTT.

The CDR3 protein is CASSENGGGYTF. In DNA, the CDR3 is TGTGCCAGCAGTGAAAATGGGGGGGGCTACACCTTC. V usage is TRBV2 and J usage is TRBJ1-2; tentative D call: TRBD1 (5 bases). The CDR3 is 12 amino acids. Trimming pared 2 bases from V and 8 bases from J, leaving 9 bases between. Germline loops: CDR1 SNHLY, CDR2 FYNNEI.

J is TRBJ1-3 and V is TRBV7-2; D ambiguous. Germline CDR1 reads SGHTA; CDR2 reads FQGNSA. This CDR3 contains 13 residues. With 2 bases removed from V and 7 bases from J, the gap between germline ends came to 9 bases. The CDR3 coding sequence is TGTGCCAGCAGCTTATCCTGGCGGAACACCATATATTTT. Its protein product is CASSLSWRNTIYF. The variable domain in full, completed from reference TRBV7-2 and TRBJ1-3, reads GAGVSQSPSNKVTEKGKDVELRCDPISGHTALYWYRQSLGQGLEFLIYFQGNSAPDKSGLPSDRFSAERTGGSVSTLTIQRTQQEDSAVYLCASSLSWRNTIYFGEGSWLTVV.

The chain employs TRBV5-1 and TRBJ2-7; D is possibly TRBD2 (5 bases). The CDR3 sequence is 14 residues long. CDR1 and CDR2 from the germline V gene are SGHRS and YFSETQ. V lost 5 bases to trimming and J lost 3 bases, with 15 bases between them. The CDR3 bases are TGCGCCAGCAGGGGAGAGTCGACCGACTACGAGCAGTACTTC. Translating gives CASRGESTDYEQYF.

The V and J genes are TRBV10-3 and TRBJ2-2; D might be TRBD2 (5 bases). CDR3 size: 18 residues. Between the trimmed V and J ends, which lost 3 bases and 1 base, there was a span of 18 bases. Germline lookup yields CDR1 ENHRY and CDR2 SYGVKD. CDR3 DNA: TGTGCCATCAGTGAAAGTATCGGTAGGACTGTGAACACCGGGGAGCTGTTTTTT. Its protein product is CAISESIGRTVNTGELFF.

The J gene is TRBJ2-5, the V gene TRBV24-1, with 7 bases fitting TRBD1. The length of the CDR3 is 17 residues. Germline values: CDR1 KGHDR, CDR2 SFDVKD. The ends lost 3 bases at V and 2 bases at J; junction bases unmatched: 11. The CDR3 spells CATSDPMTGMGQETQYF. The CDR3 DNA is TGTGCCACCAGTGATCCCATGACAGGGATGGGGCAAGAGACCCAGTACTTC.

V and J are TRBV6-5 and TRBJ2-7, with TRBD2 identical over 11 bases. The CDR3 loop spans 14 amino acids. Trimming cost V 9 bases and J 6 bases; bases outside gene matches: 10. Germline CDR1 is MNHEY and CDR2 is SVGAGI. The CDR3 DNA sequence: TGTGCCAGTGACTCGCTAGCGGGGGGCGGCGAGCAGTACTTC. Its translation: CASDSLAGGGEQYF.

The CDR3 nucleotides read TGTGCCAGCAAAGACAGGCTCACCGGGGAGCTGTTTTTT. It specifies CASKDRLTGELFF. The rearrangement uses TRBV11-3 and TRBJ2-2, with D tentatively TRBD1 (6 bases). This CDR3 region has 13 residues. Germline V CDR1 and CDR2: SGHNT, YENEEA. Trimming pared 7 bases from V and 4 bases from J, leaving 10 bases between.

V and J are TRBV4-1 and TRBJ2-4; D uncertain. The CDR3 sequence is 18 residues long. V was trimmed by 0 bases and J by 0 bases, leaving 15 bases between them. Germline V CDR1 and CDR2: MGHRA, YSYEKL. The CDR3 reads CASSQDRGHVLAKNIQYF. DNA for the CDR3: TGCGCCAGCAGCCAAGATCGAGGCCACGTACTAGCCAAAAACATTCAGTACTTC.

Remarks on this clone: In the same sample, other DNA sequences code for this CDR3. The chain carries TRBV7-9 and TRBJ2-7, with TRBD1 identical over 9 bases. Trimming took 7 bases from V and 2 from J; bases not matched to a gene: 6. This CDR3 is built from 14 residues. Germline V lookup: CDR1 SEHNR, CDR2 FQNEAQ (reference sequence). The CDR3 DNA follows: TGTGCCAGCAACAGACAGGGGGAAACCTACGAGCAGTACTTC. The encoded protein is CASNRQGETYEQYF.